This T cell receptor (beta chain) originates from a study of cytomegalovirus exposure and HLA in healthy donors. In the study overall: Both the 95 to 150 validation repertoires and the approximately 640 first-cohort repertoires used the same platform, as reported by a later analysis. Study observations and caveats: The tendency of first-cohort TCR clusters to co-occur in the 110 or so validation repertoires emerged from a later analysis.

Only in-frame clones appear in the TCRdb table, and some are missing; sequencing was by immunoSEQ multiplex PCR. Seen here are about 120,000 clones, approximately 91% observed once, and the top ten hold approximately 2%. The CDR3 is 15 amino acids. V dropped 0 bases and J dropped 7 bases, with 16 bases sitting between them. CDR1 is MNHNS and CDR2 is SASEGT in the germline V gene. Comments on this clone: The target antigen is unknown.

The receptor was isolated from a woman aged 18-30 years in good health and CMV-seronegative. The chain has TRBV6-1 and TRBJ2-7; tentative D call: TRBD2 (7 bases). Sequenced: PBMCs. Here the CDR3 DNA reads TGTGCCAGCAGTGAAGCGGGGGGGGCGGGCCTGGAGCAGTACTTC. It translates to CASSEAGGAGLEQYF.